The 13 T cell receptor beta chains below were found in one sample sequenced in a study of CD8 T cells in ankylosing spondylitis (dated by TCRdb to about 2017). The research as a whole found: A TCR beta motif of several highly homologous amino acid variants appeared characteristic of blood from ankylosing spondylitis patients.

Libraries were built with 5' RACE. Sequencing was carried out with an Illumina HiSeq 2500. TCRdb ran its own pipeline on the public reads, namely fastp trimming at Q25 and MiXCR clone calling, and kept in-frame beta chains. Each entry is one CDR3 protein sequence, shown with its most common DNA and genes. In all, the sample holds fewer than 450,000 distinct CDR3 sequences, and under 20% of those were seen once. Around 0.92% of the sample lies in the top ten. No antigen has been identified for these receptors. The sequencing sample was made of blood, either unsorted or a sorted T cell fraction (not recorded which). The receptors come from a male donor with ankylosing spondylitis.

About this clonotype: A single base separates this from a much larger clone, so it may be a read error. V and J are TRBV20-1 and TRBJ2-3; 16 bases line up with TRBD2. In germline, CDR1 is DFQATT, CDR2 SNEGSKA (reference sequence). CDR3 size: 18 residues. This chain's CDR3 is CCAPGLAGGPSITDTQYF. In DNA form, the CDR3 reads TGCTGTGCTCCGGGACTAGCGGGGGGGCCGTCTATCACAGATACGCAGTATTTT.

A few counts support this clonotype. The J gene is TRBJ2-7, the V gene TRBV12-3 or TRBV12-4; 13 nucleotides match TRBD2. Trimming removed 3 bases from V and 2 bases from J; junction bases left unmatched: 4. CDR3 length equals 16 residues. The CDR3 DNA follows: TGTGCCAGCAGTTTGGTACTAGCGGGAGGGCCCTACGAGCAGTACTTC. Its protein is CASSLVLAGGPYEQYF.

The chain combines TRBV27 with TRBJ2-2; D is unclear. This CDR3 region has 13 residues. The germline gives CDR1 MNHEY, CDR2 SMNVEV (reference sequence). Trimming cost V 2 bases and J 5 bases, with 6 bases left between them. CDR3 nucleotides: TGTGCCAGCAGTTTAAGTGAGACCGGGGAGCTGTTTTTT. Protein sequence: CASSLSETGELFF.

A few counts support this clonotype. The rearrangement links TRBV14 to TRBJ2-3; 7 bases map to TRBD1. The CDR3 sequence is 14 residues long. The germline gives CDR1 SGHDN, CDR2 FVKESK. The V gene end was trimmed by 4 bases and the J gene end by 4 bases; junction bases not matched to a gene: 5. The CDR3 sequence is CASSRDRVADTQYF. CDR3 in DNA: TGTGCCAGCAGCCGCGACAGGGTCGCAGATACGCAGTATTTT.

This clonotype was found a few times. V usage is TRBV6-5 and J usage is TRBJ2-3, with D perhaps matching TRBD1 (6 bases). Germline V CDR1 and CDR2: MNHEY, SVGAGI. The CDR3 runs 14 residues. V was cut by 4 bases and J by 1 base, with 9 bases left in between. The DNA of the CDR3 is TGTGCCAGCAGTTTCAGGACAGGCACAGATACGCAGTATTTT. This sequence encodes CASSFRTGTDTQYF.

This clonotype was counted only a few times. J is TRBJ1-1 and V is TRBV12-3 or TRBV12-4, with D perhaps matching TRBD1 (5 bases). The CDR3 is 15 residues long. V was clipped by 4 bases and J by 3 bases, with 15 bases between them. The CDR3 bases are TGTGCCAGCAGTTCGGCAGGGTCGGGTGACACTGAAGCTTTCTTT. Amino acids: CASSSAGSGDTEAFF.

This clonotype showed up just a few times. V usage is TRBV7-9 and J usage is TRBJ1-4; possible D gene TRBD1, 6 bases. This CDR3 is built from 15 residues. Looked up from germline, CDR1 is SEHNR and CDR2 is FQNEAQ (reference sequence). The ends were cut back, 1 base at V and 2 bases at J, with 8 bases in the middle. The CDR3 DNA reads TGTGCCAGCAGCTTAGATACAGGGACTAATGAAAAACTGTTTTTT. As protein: CASSLDTGTNEKLFF. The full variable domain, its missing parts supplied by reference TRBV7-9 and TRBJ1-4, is DTGVSQNPRHKITKRGQNVTFRCDPISEHNRLYWYRQTLGQGPEFLTYFQNEAQLEKSRLLSDRFSAERPKGSFSTLEIQRTEQGDSAMYLCASSLDTGTNEKLFFGSGTQLSVL.

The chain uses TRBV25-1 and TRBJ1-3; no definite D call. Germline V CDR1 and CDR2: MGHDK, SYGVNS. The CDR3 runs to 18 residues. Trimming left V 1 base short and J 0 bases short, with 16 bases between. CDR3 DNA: TGTGCCAGCAGTGAATCCCGCAGGAGCCTTTTCTCTGGAAACACCATATATTTT. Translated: CASSESRRSLFSGNTIYF.

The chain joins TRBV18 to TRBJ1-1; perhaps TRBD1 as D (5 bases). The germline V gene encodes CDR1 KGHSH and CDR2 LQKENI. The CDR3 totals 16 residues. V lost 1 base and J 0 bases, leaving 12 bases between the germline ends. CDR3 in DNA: TGTGCCAGCTCACCACGTGGGGGAAAACTGAACACTGAAGCTTTCTTT. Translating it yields CASSPRGGKLNTEAFF.

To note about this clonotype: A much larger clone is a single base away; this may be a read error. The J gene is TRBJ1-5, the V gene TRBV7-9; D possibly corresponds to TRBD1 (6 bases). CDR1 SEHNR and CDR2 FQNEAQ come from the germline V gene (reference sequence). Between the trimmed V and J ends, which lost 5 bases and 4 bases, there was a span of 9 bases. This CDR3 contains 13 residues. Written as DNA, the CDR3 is TGTGCCAGCAGCGCCGACAGGAATCAGCCCCAGCATTTT. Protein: CASSADRNQPQHF.

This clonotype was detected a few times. In DNA, the CDR3 is TGTGCCAGTACGAGGGGGGGCTCCGCCTACGAGCAGTACTTC. Translating it yields CASTRGGSAYEQYF. The chain joins TRBV12-3 or TRBV12-4 to TRBJ2-7; possible D gene TRBD2, 7 bases. CDR3 length: 14 amino acids. V lost 9 bases, J lost 2 bases, and 17 bases lay in between.

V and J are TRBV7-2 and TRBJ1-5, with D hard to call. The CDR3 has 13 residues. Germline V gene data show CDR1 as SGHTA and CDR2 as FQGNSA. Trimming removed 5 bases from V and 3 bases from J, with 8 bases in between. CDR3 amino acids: CASSRETNQPQHF. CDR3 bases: TGTGCCAGCAGCCGGGAAACCAATCAGCCCCAGCATTTT.

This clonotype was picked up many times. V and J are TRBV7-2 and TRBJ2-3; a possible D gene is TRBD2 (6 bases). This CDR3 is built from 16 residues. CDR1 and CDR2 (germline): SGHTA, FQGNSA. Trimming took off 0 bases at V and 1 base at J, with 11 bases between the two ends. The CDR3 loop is CASSLARGGGTDTQYF. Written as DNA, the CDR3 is TGTGCCAGCAGCTTAGCTAGGGGCGGGGGCACAGATACGCAGTATTTT. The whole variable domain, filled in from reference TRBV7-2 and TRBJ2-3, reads GAGVSQSPSNKVTEKGKDVELRCDPISGHTALYWYRQSLGQGLEFLIYFQGNSAPDKSGLPSDRFSAERTGGSVSTLTIQRTQQEDSAVYLCASSLARGGGTDTQYFGPGTRLTVL.